The 16 T cell receptor beta chains below come from one sample, sequenced in a study of cytomegalovirus exposure and HLA in healthy donors. Vbeta (60) and Jbeta (13) primers were used in the PCR. This table comes from immunoSEQ multiplex PCR, and its TCRdb copy is limited to in-frame clones, with some not included. The profile covers over 150,000 clones, with roughly 83% appearing a single time and about 0.37% taken by the ten largest. Sample: PBMCs. The receptors shown here come from a boy aged 2 to 10 in good health and CMV-seronegative.

The gene calls are TRBV11-3 and TRBJ2-1, with TRBD2 matching 7 bases. CDR1 and CDR2 (germline): SGHNT, YENEEA. The CDR3 has 15 amino acids. Germline trimming cut 5 bases from V and 2 bases from J; bases unmatched to any gene: 6. The chain's CDR3 is CASSPQREPYNEQFF. The CDR3 bases are TGTGCCAGCAGCCCCCAGCGGGAACCCTACAATGAGCAGTTCTTC.

The V and J genes are TRBV29-1 and TRBJ2-5; 7 positions agree with TRBD2. This CDR3 is built from 12 residues. Germline trimming cut 8 bases from V and 7 bases from J; bases unmatched to any gene: 10. CDR1 and CDR2 from the germline V gene are SQVTM and ANQGSEA. DNA for the CDR3: TGCAGCACGGGGGATAGCGGGCGGACCCAGTACTTC. The encoded protein is CSTGDSGRTQYF.

The chain recombines TRBV28 with TRBJ2-1; D possibly corresponds to TRBD2 (5 bases). Trimming shortened V by 1 base and J by 8 bases, and 6 bases separated the two germline ends. The CDR3 extends over 12 amino acids. Germline CDR1 MDHEN, CDR2 SYDVKM. CDR3 amino acids: CASSLLEDEQFF. The DNA for the CDR3 is TGTGCCAGCAGTTTATTGGAGGATGAGCAGTTCTTC.

The gene calls are TRBV18 and TRBJ2-6; weak D call: TRBD1 (5 bases). The CDR3 has 15 amino acids. Trimming removed 8 bases from V and 0 bases from J, with 11 bases in between. CDR1 is KGHSH, CDR2 LQKENI, per germline. This CDR3 reads CASRAGNSGANVLTF. The CDR3 DNA is TGTGCCAGCCGCGCAGGGAACTCTGGGGCCAACGTCCTGACTTTC.

The V and J genes are TRBV5-1 and TRBJ2-1; 9 bases match TRBD2. This CDR3 has 14 amino acids. Looked up from germline, CDR1 is SGHRS and CDR2 is YFSETQ. The junction had 6 bases not matched to a gene; V was cut back by 4 bases and J by 7 bases. Written as DNA, the CDR3 is TGCGCCAGCAGCCCCTCTAGCGGGATAAATGAGCAGTTCTTC. This translates into CASSPSSGINEQFF.

J is TRBJ2-1 and V is TRBV4-1, with 9 positions matching TRBD2. Per the germline V gene, CDR1 is MGHRA and CDR2 is YSYEKL. The CDR3 has 17 amino acids. The ends lost 5 bases at V and 1 base at J; junction bases unmatched: 9. CDR3 in amino acids: CASSLRAAGGSYNEQFF. DNA of the CDR3: TGCGCCAGCAGCTTAAGGGCGGCGGGAGGGTCCTACAATGAGCAGTTCTTC.

The V gene is TRBV7-9, the J gene TRBJ2-7, with D possibly matching TRBD2 (5 bases). V shed 3 bases and J shed 2 bases, with 11 bases lying between them. The CDR3 sequence is 14 residues long. The V gene's germline CDR1 is SEHNR and CDR2 FQNEAQ (reference sequence). The CDR3 loop reads CASSFSERPYEQYF. The CDR3 nucleotides read TGTGCCAGCAGCTTTAGCGAGAGGCCCTACGAGCAGTACTTC.

This rearrangement joins TRBV14 to TRBJ2-5; D may be TRBD2 (5 bases). This CDR3 comprises 14 residues. V lost 3 bases and J 0 bases, leaving 8 bases between the germline ends. Looked up from germline, CDR1 is SGHDN and CDR2 is FVKESK. The CDR3 spells CASSQRTYQETQYF. The CDR3 region has the DNA TGTGCCAGCAGCCAGCGGACTTACCAAGAGACCCAGTACTTC.

A single count supports this clone. The gene calls are TRBV2 and TRBJ2-5, with TRBD2 as a possible D gene (5 bases). V was trimmed by 2 bases and J by 3 bases, leaving 13 bases between them. Germline V gene data show CDR1 as SNHLY and CDR2 as FYNNEI. The length of the CDR3 is 15 residues. The CDR3: CASSELLGSEETQYF. CDR3 sequence (DNA): TGTGCCAGCAGTGAATTACTAGGCAGCGAAGAGACCCAGTACTTC.

The chain combines TRBV5-8 with TRBJ1-1; no definite D call. Germline CDR1 and CDR2: SGHTS and YDEGEE. The CDR3 loop spans 13 amino acids. The germline V and J ends were trimmed by 0 bases and 8 bases, with 11 bases remaining between them. CDR3 sequence (DNA): TGTGCCAGCAGCTTGGGTTGGCCACAGGAAGCTTTCTTT. This sequence encodes CASSLGWPQEAFF.

The chain uses TRBV29-1 and TRBJ1-4, with TRBD1 identical over 8 bases. J gave up 0 bases and V 7 bases, and 4 bases lay outside the gene matches. The CDR3 has 14 residues. Germline lookup yields CDR1 SQVTM and CDR2 ANQGSEA. As DNA, the CDR3 is TGCAGCGCAACACAGGGGGCAACTAATGAAAAACTGTTTTTT. It specifies CSATQGATNEKLFF. Full variable domain (outside the CDR3, taken from reference TRBV29-1 and TRBJ1-4): SAVISQKPSRDICQRGTSLTIQCQVDSQVTMMFWYRQQPGQSLTLIATANQGSEATYESGFVIDKFPISRPNLTFSTLTVSNMSPEDSSIYLCSATQGATNEKLFFGSGTQLSVL.

The chain uses TRBV11-2 and TRBJ2-7; TRBD1 is a possible D gene (6 bases). V was shortened by 5 bases and J by 6 bases, with 14 bases between the two germline ends. Germline values: CDR1 SGHAT, CDR2 FQNNGV. The CDR3 contains 13 residues. The CDR3 spells CASSHYQGSEQYF. The CDR3 nucleotides read TGTGCCAGCAGCCATTACCAGGGGAGCGAGCAGTACTTC.

The chain couples TRBV7-8 to TRBJ1-1; D call uncertain. Germline V CDR1 and CDR2: SGHVS, FQNEAQ. This CDR3 has 13 amino acids. V lost 4 bases and J lost 8, with 14 bases in between. The CDR3 DNA is TGTGCCAGCAGCTCCCACTTTGGGCCGGAAGCTTTCTTT. Translated: CASSSHFGPEAFF.

The chain combines TRBV9 with TRBJ1-3, with 8 bases matching TRBD1. The germline gives CDR1 SGDLS, CDR2 YYNGEE. This CDR3 is 14 amino acids long. The V segment lost 4 bases and the J segment 1 base; nucleotides outside the gene matches: 1. The CDR3 bases are TGTGCCAGCAGCCGGACAGGGTCTGGAAACACCATATATTTT. Protein sequence: CASSRTGSGNTIYF.

This rearrangement joins TRBV9 to TRBJ2-7; 15 bases line up with TRBD2. The CDR3 has 18 residues. V was pared by 4 bases and J by 1 base, with 9 bases of the junction left unmatched. Germline lookup yields CDR1 SGDLS and CDR2 YYNGEE. The DNA of the CDR3 is TGTGCCAGCAGCCCAGGACTAGCGGGAGGGCCTTTGTCCTACGAGCAGTACTTC. Translating it yields CASSPGLAGGPLSYEQYF.

The chain links TRBV18 to TRBJ1-5; tentatively, D is TRBD1 (6 bases). Germline V gene lookup returns CDR1 KGHSH and CDR2 LQKENI. V gave up 6 bases and J gave up 6 bases, with 12 bases separating them. The CDR3 loop spans 13 amino acids. This CDR3 is CASSRGTTQPQHF. The CDR3 region has the DNA TGTGCCAGCTCTCGAGGGACAACTCAGCCCCAGCATTTT.